These T cell receptor beta chains were read from a single sample in a study of T cell repertoires in ileal Crohn's disease. TCRdb's table, derived via immunoSEQ multiplex PCR, lists solely in-frame clones and lacks some. The sample records 5,500 to 8,500 clones, 83% being singletons. The sequenced material came from ileal tissue. All receptors derive from an adult with Crohn's disease. The CDR3 runs from the conserved cysteine through the conserved F or W. The D gene is left open where the match is weak. Some rows mark clone size as missing; the rest say once, few, many or name a class of expanded clone.

NA	NA	TRBJ1-1	TRBV11-1	CASSSQQGRTEAFF	TGTGCCAGCAGCTCCCAACAGGGAAGGACTGAAGCTTTCTTT
NA	NA	TRBJ1-1	TRBV6-1	CASNLDRDTEAFF	TGTGCCAGCAATCTAGACAGAGACACTGAAGCTTTCTTT
NA	NA	TRBJ2-2	TRBV5-6	CASSLGGFGTGELFF	TGTGCCAGCAGCTTGGGGGGCTTTGGAACCGGGGAGCTGTTTTTT
NA	NA	TRBJ1-6	TRBV5-1	CASSLITGAALHF	TGCGCCAGCAGCTTGATTACAGGAGCAGCCCTCCACTTT
NA	NA	TRBJ1-1	TRBV28	CASSGAQKAFF	TGTGCCTCAAGTGGGGCCCAGAAAGCTTTCTTT
NA	NA	TRBJ1-1	TRBV30	CAYDWFTEAFF	TGTGCCTACGACTGGTTCACTGAAGCTTTCTTT
NA	TRBD1	TRBJ1-6	TRBV7-8	CASSLLRTGEWVRKNSPLHF	TGTGCCAGCAGCCTACTACGGACAGGGGAGTGGGTTAGGAAGAATTCACCCCTCCACTTT
NA	TRBD1	TRBJ2-7	TRBV28	CASSFAGTASEQYF	TGTGCCAGCAGTTTCGCCGGGACAGCTTCCGAGCAGTACTTC
NA	TRBD2	TRBJ2-1	TRBV11-2	CASSILTSGGNNEQFF	TGTGCCAGCAGCATCCTAACTAGCGGAGGAAACAATGAGCAGTTCTTC
NA	TRBD2	TRBJ2-2	TRBV27	CASSGGTSGTGELFF	TGTGCCAGCAGTGGAGGGACTAGCGGGACCGGGGAGCTGTTTTTT
NA	NA	TRBJ2-1	TRBV7-2	CASSSSTYSYNEQFF	TGTGCCAGCAGTTCAAGCACTTACTCCTACAATGAGCAGTTCTTC
NA	NA	TRBJ1-5	TRBV28	CASRDGRGRYQPQHF	TGTGCCAGCAGGGATGGCAGGGGAAGGTATCAGCCCCAGCATTTT
NA	NA	TRBJ1-1	TRBV20-1	CSATGGMVGVF	TGCAGTGCCACGGGAGGCATGGTTGGAGTCTTT
NA	NA	TRBJ1-4	TRBV18	CASSPSDKAMWDEKLFF	TGTGCCAGCTCACCATCGGACAAAGCGATGTGGGATGAAAAACTGTTTTTT
NA	NA	TRBJ1-5	TRBV19	CAAARTGNQPQHF	TGTGCGGCAGCCAGAACAGGCAATCAGCCCCAGCATTTT
NA	NA	TRBJ1-2	TRBV30	CAWSVRGQSYGYTF	TGTGCCTGGAGTGTACGCGGACAGTCCTATGGCTACACCTTC
few	NA	TRBJ2-1	TRBV10-1	CASSEWGRDNEQFF	TGCGCCAGCAGTGAGTGGGGCAGAGACAATGAGCAGTTCTTC
NA	NA	TRBJ1-5	TRBV6-5	CASSQKGLGNQPQHF	TGTGCCAGCAGCCAAAAGGGGCTAGGCAATCAGCCCCAGCATTTT
NA	NA	TRBJ1-6	TRBV13	CASSFERNSPLHF	TGTGCCAGCAGCTTTGAGAGAAATTCACCCCTCCACTTT
NA	NA	TRBJ2-3	TRBV10-2	CASSEFGRGPDTQYF	TGCGCCAGCAGTGAGTTTGGAAGAGGGCCAGATACGCAGTATTTT
NA	NA	TRBJ1-1	TRBV6-5	CASSYLGGNTEAFF	TGTGCCAGCAGTTACCTGGGGGGGAACACTGAAGCTTTCTTT
few	TRBD2	TRBJ2-7	TRBV6-1	CASSDLPGDYRSYEQYF	TGTGCCAGCAGTGACCTCCCTGGGGACTACCGCTCCTACGAGCAGTACTTC
NA	NA	TRBJ1-2	TRBV19	CASTFRLYSSTGDTNYGYTF	TGTGCCAGTACCTTTAGGCTCTACAGTTCAACGGGGGATACTAACTATGGCTACACCTTC
NA	TRBD2	TRBJ2-1	TRBV5-6	CASSLRLAALYNEQFF	TGTGCCAGCAGCTTACGACTAGCGGCCCTCTACAATGAGCAGTTCTTC
NA	NA	TRBJ2-7	TRBV28	CASSLSAGPTPYEQYF	TGTGCCAGCAGTTTATCAGCGGGCCCCACCCCCTACGAGCAGTACTTC
NA	NA	TRBJ1-2	TRBV7-9	CASSSGYDYYGYTF	TGTGCCAGCAGCTCGGGATACGACTACTATGGCTACACCTTC
NA	TRBD2	TRBJ2-1	TRBV11-3	CASSSGLAGSGEQFF	TGTGCCAGCAGCTCGGGACTAGCGGGGTCGGGTGAGCAGTTCTTC
NA	TRBD2	TRBJ2-7	TRBV29-1	CSVSLAGEVEQYF	TGCAGCGTCTCACTAGCGGGAGAAGTCGAGCAGTACTTC
NA	TRBD2	TRBJ2-7	TRBV7-2	CASSVSGSHEQYF	TGTGCCAGCAGTGTTAGCGGGAGTCACGAGCAGTACTTC
NA	TRBD1	TRBJ1-5	TRBV19	CASTATGGAVQPQHF	TGTGCCAGTACCGCGACAGGGGGCGCCGTTCAGCCCCAGCATTTT
NA	NA	TRBJ2-3	TRBV28	CASSPRPFTGHEDTDTQYF	TGTGCCAGCAGTCCCCGCCCCTTCACAGGGCATGAAGATACAGATACGCAGTATTTT
NA	NA	TRBJ1-5	TRBV6-1	CASSGGLGQPQHF	TGTGCCAGCAGTGGAGGGTTAGGTCAGCCCCAGCATTTT
NA	TRBD2	TRBJ2-3	TRBV5-4	CASSLGGIAGGADTQYF	TGTGCCAGCAGCTTGGGGGGAATAGCGGGAGGGGCAGATACGCAGTATTTT
NA	TRBD1	TRBJ1-2	TRBV7-2	CASSSLDRGVRGYTF	TGTGCCAGCAGCTCATTGGACAGGGGGGTTCGTGGCTACACCTTC
NA	TRBD2	TRBJ2-1	TRBV6-6	CASNTPGLAGVNEQFF	TGTGCCAGCAACACACCGGGACTAGCGGGAGTAAATGAGCAGTTCTTC
NA	NA	TRBJ1-5	TRBV6-6	CASSDPAGTGPQHF	TGTGCCAGCAGTGACCCGGCAGGCACAGGACCCCAGCATTTT
few	NA	TRBJ2-5	TRBV19	CASSRRVLSETQYF	TGTGCCAGTAGTCGCCGGGTCTTATCGGAGACCCAGTACTTC
NA	TRBD1	TRBJ2-5	TRBV4-1	CASSPQGQGVKTQYF	TGCGCCAGCAGCCCCCAAGGACAGGGGGTGAAGACCCAGTACTTC
NA	NA	TRBJ1-2	TRBV7-8	CASSLAGGGLGYTF	TGTGCCAGCAGCTTAGCGGGTGGGGGGTTAGGCTACACCTTC
NA	TRBD2	TRBJ2-1	TRBV6-5	CASSASGTSYNEQFF	TGTGCCAGCAGCGCCAGCGGGACCTCCTACAATGAGCAGTTCTTC
NA	NA	TRBJ2-1	TRBV10-3	CAISEFKGVGEDNEQFF	TGTGCCATCAGTGAGTTCAAAGGGGTAGGGGAGGACAATGAGCAGTTCTTC
NA	TRBD1	TRBJ1-2	TRBV19	CASSRDRANYGYTF	TGTGCCAGTAGTCGGGACAGGGCAAACTATGGCTACACCTTC
once	NA	TRBJ2-7	TRBV11-2	CASSLSTDAYEQYF	TGTGCCAGCAGCTTATCGACAGACGCCTACGAGCAGTACTTC
NA	TRBD1	TRBJ2-7	TRBV7-8	CASSLGTGGGYEQYF	TGTGCCAGCAGCTTAGGGACAGGGGGCGGATACGAGCAGTACTTC